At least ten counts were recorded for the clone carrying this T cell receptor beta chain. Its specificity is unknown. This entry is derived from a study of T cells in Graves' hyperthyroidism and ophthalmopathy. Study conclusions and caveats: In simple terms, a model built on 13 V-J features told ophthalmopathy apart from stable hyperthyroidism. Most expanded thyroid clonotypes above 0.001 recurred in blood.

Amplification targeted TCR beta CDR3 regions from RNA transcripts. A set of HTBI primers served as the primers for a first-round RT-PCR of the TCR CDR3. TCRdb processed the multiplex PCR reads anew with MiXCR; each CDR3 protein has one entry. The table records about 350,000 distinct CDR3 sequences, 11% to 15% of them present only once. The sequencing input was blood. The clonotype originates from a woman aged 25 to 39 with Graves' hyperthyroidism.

As DNA, the CDR3 is TGTGCCAGCAGGAAGCAGAACACTGAAGCTTTCTTT. Amino acid sequence: CASRKQNTEAFF. The gene calls are TRBV2 and TRBJ1-1; D remains unclear. Germline loops: CDR1 SNHLY, CDR2 FYNNEI. Trimming pared 6 bases from V and 1 base from J, leaving 6 bases between. This CDR3 contains 12 residues.